This T cell receptor (beta chain) stems from a study of radiation and T cells in renal cell carcinoma. Noted time point: blood 2 weeks post-SBRT. Treatment in this sample: 15 Gy SBRT to primary tumor, nephrectomy 4 weeks later. Clear cell pathology was present in this patient's renal cell carcinoma. Comments on this clone: Its antigen is unknown.

Study results and limitations: From baseline, blood top tumor clonotypes peaked at 2 weeks post-radiation. Without pretreatment biopsies, baseline tumor clonotype presence was undetermined.

Measured with immunoSEQ multiplex PCR; TCRdb has only the in-frame clones, and not every one. The sample has about 150,000 clones; roughly 86% are singletons. V lost 0 bases to trimming and J lost 5 bases, with 8 bases between them. Germline V CDR1 and CDR2: SGHNT, YYREEE (reference sequence). The CDR3 covers 13 residues. The source was blood, collected from a patient whose treatment included radiotherapy and nephrectomy. The clonotype was recovered from a woman between 50 and 59 years old with renal cell carcinoma. The V gene is TRBV5-4, the J gene TRBJ1-1; no firm D call. DNA for the CDR3: TGTGCCAGCAGCTTGGAGGAGTATACTGAAGCTTTCTTT. Translating it yields CASSLEEYTEAFF.